This TCR beta chain was profiled in a study of PD-L1 blockade in urothelial cancer. Study as a whole: Across blood samples, T cells had a median count of about 140,000.

Only in-frame clones appear in the TCRdb table, and some are missing; sequencing was by immunoSEQ multiplex PCR. The table has about 73,000 clones, 85% to 90% seen once. CDR1 ENHRY and CDR2 SYGVKD come from the germline V gene. V gave up 5 bases and J gave up 8 bases; unmatched junction bases: 4. The CDR3 totals 12 residues. Sequences were derived from PBMCs, sampled around atezolizumab (anti-PD-L1) treatment. This receptor was identified in a man aged 60-69 years with urothelial cancer. The rearrangement uses TRBV10-3 and TRBJ1-2; TRBD1 agrees at 8 bases. CDR3 nucleotide sequence: TGTGCCATCAGTCAGGGGGCCGGCGGCTACACCTTC. Translated: CAISQGAGGYTF.